The 6 T cell receptor beta chains presented below share a single source sample, sequenced in a study of response to subunit inactivated influenza vaccine (dated by TCRdb to the late 2010s). The library was produced with RT-PCR. The listed sequencing device is Illumina HiSeq 2500. Using fastp at Q25 and MiXCR, TCRdb reprocessed the public reads and kept productive beta chains. Entries are consolidated by CDR3 protein sequence, retaining the most common genes and DNA. This sample holds roughly 620,000 distinct CDR3 sequences; approximately 10% were observed only once. Of the sample, 8% to 13% falls within the top ten clones. The same specimen was also included in a second study, on T cells expressing NK-cell markers. From that second study: TCR beta cDNA libraries were made by 5'RACE template switching that added a universal primer site and unique molecular identifiers.

The sample consisted of PBMCs from blood, taken on the day of vaccination. The receptors stem from a man between 45 and 60 years old who received an inactivated influenza vaccine. Donor details come from another sample of the same person, matched by shared clones.

The sample holds a few counts of this clonotype. The chain uses TRBV7-9 and TRBJ2-5, with TRBD2 matching over 7 bases. Losses at the gene ends were 2 bases for V and 1 base for J; bases not matched to a gene: 7. Germline V gene sequence: CDR1 SEHNR, CDR2 FQNEAQ (reference sequence). The CDR3 spans 16 residues. The CDR3 DNA reads as TGTGCCAGCAGCTTAAGTGGCGGGAGCCCCCAAGAGACCCAGTACTTC. Encoded protein: CASSLSGGSPQETQYF.

This clonotype has a handful of counts. The CDR3 spells CASSLASQSTGELFF. CDR3 nucleotides: TGTGCCAGCAGTTTGGCCTCGCAATCCACCGGGGAGCTGTTTTTT. This chain uses TRBV12-3 or TRBV12-4 with TRBJ2-2, with no clear D. Trimming took off 3 bases at V and 4 bases at J, with 12 bases between the two ends. The CDR3 is 15 residues long.

The chain uses TRBV20-1 and TRBJ2-7; TRBD2 agrees at 8 bases. This CDR3 has 14 amino acids. The germline CDR1 and CDR2 sequences are DFQATT and SNEGSKA (reference sequence). V trimming: 5 bases; J trimming: 6 bases; junction bases outside the gene matches: 12. This CDR3 reads CSAEGDGRAAEQYF. For the CDR3, the DNA is TGCAGTGCTGAGGGTGACGGGAGGGCCGCCGAGCAGTACTTC.

The chain links TRBV28 to TRBJ2-7; a weak D match, TRBD2 (5 bases). The CDR3 extends over 14 amino acids. V was pared by 4 bases and J by 2 bases, with 12 bases between. In germline, CDR1 is MDHEN, CDR2 SYDVKM. The CDR3, as DNA: TGTGCCAGCAGTTCATTCAGCGGAGCCTACGAGCAGTACTTC. Amino acid sequence: CASSSFSGAYEQYF.

This clonotype has only a few counts. The rearrangement joins TRBV7-9 to TRBJ2-2; D gene unclear. From germline, CDR1 is SEHNR and CDR2 FQNEAQ (reference sequence). The CDR3 totals 12 residues. The CDR3 DNA reads TGTGCGTATGTTCCGAACACCGGGGAGCTGTTTTTT. Translation gives CAYVPNTGELFF.

This clonotype occurred a few times. This chain connects TRBV4-1 to TRBJ1-6; 7 positions agree with TRBD1. The germline V gene encodes CDR1 MGHRA and CDR2 YSYEKL. The CDR3 contains 15 residues. With V trimmed by 1 base and J by 9 bases, 6 bases remained unmatched. CDR3 amino acids: CASSQGTGLTSPLHF. DNA for the CDR3: TGCGCCAGCAGCCAAGGGACAGGTCTAACTTCACCCCTCCACTTT.